A single sample gave rise to the 15 T cell receptor beta chains below, sequenced in a study of CD8 T cells in ankylosing spondylitis. One entry per CDR3 protein results from TCRdb running MiXCR on the 5' RACE reads. The table shows about 240,000 distinct CDR3 sequences, with less than 10% occurring only once. The source material was blood, either unsorted or a sorted T cell fraction (not recorded which). Receptors originate from a male donor with ankylosing spondylitis or in good health (not recorded which).

On this clonotype itself: Given a much more abundant clone one base away, this may be a read error. CDR3 region: CTSSIRAVDTQYF. The DNA for the CDR3 is TGCACCAGCAGCATCCGGGCGGTGGATACGCAGTATTTT. The rearrangement links TRBV5-1 to TRBJ2-3; no clear D. This CDR3 has 13 residues. Germline CDR1 reads SGHRS; CDR2 reads YFSETQ.

This clonotype has at least ten counts. V gene TRBV7-9 combines with J gene TRBJ2-1; either TRBD1 or TRBD2 may fit D (7 bases each). The V and J ends lost 6 bases and 4 bases respectively, with 16 bases between them. CDR3 length equals 15 residues. Per germline, CDR1 SEHNR and CDR2 FQNEAQ (reference sequence). CDR3 sequence (DNA): TGTGCCAGCAGTGTACAGGGGCGGGGGTACAATGAGCAGTTCTTC. It specifies CASSVQGRGYNEQFF. The full variable domain, with the rest looked up from reference TRBV7-9 and TRBJ2-1, is DTGVSQNPRHKITKRGQNVTFRCDPISEHNRLYWYRQTLGQGPEFLTYFQNEAQLEKSRLLSDRFSAERPKGSFSTLEIQRTEQGDSAMYLCASSVQGRGYNEQFFGPGTRLTVL.

This clonotype occurred many times. The rearrangement links TRBV7-2 to TRBJ2-5, with 13 positions matching TRBD2. Germline-derived CDR1 and CDR2 are SGHTA and FQGNSA. The V gene end was trimmed by 4 bases and the J gene end by 4 bases; junction bases not matched to a gene: 3. There are 15 residues in the CDR3. The CDR3 DNA reads as TGTGCCAGCAGCTGGACTAGCGGGGGCCGAGAGACCCAGTACTTC. This gives the protein CASSWTSGGRETQYF.

This clonotype was seen repeatedly, ten times or more. CDR3 in DNA: TGTGCCAGCAGCCTCCTGTGGGGCACAGATACGCAGTATTTT. This translates into CASSLLWGTDTQYF. V gene TRBV7-2 combines with J gene TRBJ2-3, with D hard to call. V lost 5 bases to trimming and J lost 1 base, with 10 bases between them. The CDR3 is 14 amino acids. Germline V lookup: CDR1 SGHTA, CDR2 FQGNSA.

The chain recombines TRBV7-2 with TRBJ2-3; 9 bases agree with TRBD1. Germline values: CDR1 SGHTA, CDR2 FQGNSA. V gave up 5 bases and J gave up 4 bases; unmatched junction bases: 4. The CDR3 spans 14 residues. In DNA, the CDR3 is TGTGCCAGCAGCCGGGACAGGGTCCCAGATACGCAGTATTTT. It translates to CASSRDRVPDTQYF.

This clonotype was counted many times. J is TRBJ1-1 and V is TRBV20-1; D not resolved. Germline values: CDR1 DFQATT, CDR2 SNEGSKA (reference sequence). The V and J ends lost 3 bases and 0 bases respectively, with 8 bases between them. This CDR3 spans 13 amino acids. CDR3 coding DNA: TGCAGTGCTAGCCTGATCATGAACACTGAAGCTTTCTTT. Encoded protein: CSASLIMNTEAFF.

This clonotype has just a few counts. The rearrangement uses TRBV20-1 and TRBJ1-2, with D unclear. V was cut by 1 base and J by 3 bases, with 6 bases left in between. The V gene's germline CDR1 is DFQATT and CDR2 SNEGSKA (reference sequence). This CDR3 is 12 amino acids long. DNA of the CDR3: TGCAGTGCTAGAGGTAGAGACTATGGCTACACCTTC. The encoded protein is CSARGRDYGYTF.

This clonotype occurred a few times. The CDR3 region is CAISEEAEETQYF. The CDR3 bases are TGTGCCATCAGTGAAGAAGCAGAAGAGACCCAGTACTTC. The chain has TRBV10-3 and TRBJ2-5; D remains unclear. The CDR3 contains 13 residues. CDR1 is ENHRY, CDR2 SYGVKD, per germline. The V end lost 3 bases, the J end lost 3 bases, and 8 bases lay between the germline ends.

This clonotype was seen ten or more times. J is TRBJ2-2 and V is TRBV29-1; TRBD1 aligns across 8 bases. V trimming: 7 bases; J trimming: 7 bases; junction bases outside the gene matches: 17. This CDR3 is 16 amino acids long. Germline V gives CDR1 SQVTM, CDR2 ANQGSEA. CDR3 coding DNA: TGCAGCGCTTGTACCGGCAGGGGGCTTGTAGTCGGGGAGCTGTTTTTT. It codes for CSACTGRGLVVGELFF.

This clonotype was seen once. This chain joins TRBV25-1 and TRBJ2-1; TRBD2 aligns across 7 bases. Germline lookup yields CDR1 MGHDK and CDR2 SYGVNS. J gave up 10 bases and V 5 bases, and 8 bases lay outside the gene matches. This CDR3 contains 13 residues. CDR3 sequence reads: CASSPQTSREQFF. The CDR3 coding sequence is TGTGCCAGCAGTCCCCAGACTAGCAGAGAGCAGTTCTTC.

About this clonotype: Given a far larger clone just one base away, this is likely a sequencing read error. J is TRBJ2-3 and V is TRBV12-3 or TRBV12-4, with a tentative D call TRBD2 (6 bases). V shed 8 bases and J shed 3 bases, with 12 bases lying between them. CDR3 length equals 13 residues. CDR3: CASGSGGTDTQYF. The CDR3 nucleotides are TGTGCCAGCGGTAGCGGAGGAACAGATACGCAGTATTTT.

In its sample, this clonotype was seen many times. The rearrangement links TRBV9 to TRBJ1-2, with 7 bases fitting TRBD1. This CDR3 spans 15 amino acids. J lost 4 bases, V lost 4 bases, and 10 bases had no gene match. Germline CDR1 is SGDLS and CDR2 is YYNGEE. The CDR3 loop is CASSPTTGLSYGYTF. CDR3 sequence (DNA): TGTGCCAGCAGCCCCACGACAGGGCTCTCCTATGGCTACACCTTC.

This clonotype has ten or more counts. The rearrangement links TRBV12-3 or TRBV12-4 to TRBJ2-2; D possibly corresponds to TRBD2 (6 bases). The V gene lost 5 bases and the J gene lost 3 bases, with 10 bases spanning the gap. The CDR3 runs 14 residues. The CDR3 protein is CASSRDWDTGELFF. CDR3 nucleotides: TGTGCCAGCAGTAGGGACTGGGACACCGGGGAGCTGTTTTTT.

This clonotype was seen at least ten times. The genes are TRBV27 and TRBJ2-5; D uncertain. Trimming took off 6 bases at V and 5 bases at J, with 22 bases between the two ends. This CDR3 is built from 16 residues. The germline CDR1 and CDR2 sequences are MNHEY and SMNVEV (reference sequence). This chain's CDR3 is CASSPLYGLGAETQYF. The CDR3 DNA reads as TGTGCCAGCAGCCCACTATATGGTTTAGGCGCCGAGACCCAGTACTTC.

As regards this clonotype: This may come from a read error, since a much larger clone is one base off. The chain couples TRBV29-1 to TRBJ2-7, with D maybe TRBD2 (6 bases). The V gene's germline CDR1 is SQVTM and CDR2 ANQGSEA. The CDR3 spans 11 residues. V shed 8 bases and J shed 4 bases, with 12 bases lying between them. As DNA, the CDR3 is TGCAGCCTCACGGGGGTTTACGAGCAGTACTTC. Translating it yields CSLTGVYEQYF.